This TCR beta chain was retrieved from a study of shared clonotypes between healthy human individuals. Study-level findings and limits: Only a few donors were included, so the genetic and exposure-history diversity represented was limited. Of the naive CD4 clonotypes, approximately 5% were shared across a few donors.

Here immunoSEQ multiplex PCR was the method, and the copy in TCRdb shows in-frame clones only, minus some. The sample includes some 690,000 clones, 90% of them seen just once. CD8 memory comprised CD45RO+ plus CCR7-negative CD45RA+ TemRA cells. A note on this clone: Its antigen remains unknown.

Germline CDR1 and CDR2: SEHNR and FQNEAQ (reference sequence). Trimming took 4 bases from V and 7 from J; bases not matched to a gene: 7. The CDR3 runs to 13 residues. This sequence joins TRBV7-9 and TRBJ2-7; 7 nucleotides match TRBD1. The clonotype was recovered from a man aged 18 to 35 in good health. Some clones in this sample may be carry-over from other donors' samples. What was sequenced was memory CD8+ T cells from PBMCs. As for subset: CD45RO+ cells pooled with CCR7-negative TemRA cells. CDR3 bases: TGTGCCAGCAGCTCGCGAGACAGGGTTGAGCAGTACTTC. Amino acids: CASSSRDRVEQYF.